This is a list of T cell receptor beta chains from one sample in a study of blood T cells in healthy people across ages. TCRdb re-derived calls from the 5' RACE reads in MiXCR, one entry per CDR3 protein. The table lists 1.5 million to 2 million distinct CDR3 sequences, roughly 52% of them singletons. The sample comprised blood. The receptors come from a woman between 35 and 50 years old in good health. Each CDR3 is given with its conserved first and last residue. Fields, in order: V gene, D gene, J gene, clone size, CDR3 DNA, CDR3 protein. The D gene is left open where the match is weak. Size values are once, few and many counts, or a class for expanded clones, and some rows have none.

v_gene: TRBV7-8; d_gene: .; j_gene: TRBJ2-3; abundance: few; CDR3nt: TGTGCCAGCAGCTCGAACCGGGTCGGCACAGATACGCAGTATTTT; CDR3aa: CASSSNRVGTDTQYF
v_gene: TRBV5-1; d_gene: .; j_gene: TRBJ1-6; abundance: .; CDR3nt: TGCGCCAGCAGGGATGGACAAGGCCTCCACTTT; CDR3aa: CASRDGQGLHF
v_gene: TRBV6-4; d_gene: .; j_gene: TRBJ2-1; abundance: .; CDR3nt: TGTGCCAGCAGTTCCCTACCCAACGTTGAGCAGTTCTTC; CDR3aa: CASSSLPNVEQFF
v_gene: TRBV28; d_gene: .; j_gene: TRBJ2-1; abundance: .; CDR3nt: TGTGCCAGCAGGGGGACGGCTGAATACAATGAGCAGTTCTTC; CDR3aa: CASRGTAEYNEQFF
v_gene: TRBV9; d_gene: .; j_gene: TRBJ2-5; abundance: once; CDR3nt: TGTGCCAGCAGCCCGACGGGGGCCCGGCAAGAGACCCAGTACTTC; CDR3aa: CASSPTGARQETQYF
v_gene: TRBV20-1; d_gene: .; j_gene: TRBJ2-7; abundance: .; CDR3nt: TGCAGTGCTGACGGACTGTACGAGCAGTACTTC; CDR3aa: CSADGLYEQYF
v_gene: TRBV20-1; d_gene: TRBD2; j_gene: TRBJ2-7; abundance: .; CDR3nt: TGCAGTGCTCCCCTGGAGCGGGGGGTCAGCCCCTACGAGCAGTACTTC; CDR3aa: CSAPLERGVSPYEQYF
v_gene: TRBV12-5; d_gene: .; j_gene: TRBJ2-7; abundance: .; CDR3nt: TGTGCTAGTGGTGAATCGTACAATGAGCAGTACTTC; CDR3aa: CASGESYNEQYF
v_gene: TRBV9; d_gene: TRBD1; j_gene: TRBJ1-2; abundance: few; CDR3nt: TGTGCCAGCAGCCCAACAGGACAGGGTTCCTATTACTATGGCTACACCTTC; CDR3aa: CASSPTGQGSYYYGYTF
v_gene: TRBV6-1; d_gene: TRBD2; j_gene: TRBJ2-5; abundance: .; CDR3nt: TGTGCCAGCAGTGAAGCGCGGGGGGGCCTACTTAAAGAGACCCAGTACTTC; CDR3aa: CASSEARGGLLKETQYF
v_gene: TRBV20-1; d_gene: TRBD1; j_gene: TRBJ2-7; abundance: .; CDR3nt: TGCAGTGCTAAAGACTCCCGGGGACAGGGAACATCCTACGAGCAGTACTTC; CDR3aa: CSAKDSRGQGTSYEQYF
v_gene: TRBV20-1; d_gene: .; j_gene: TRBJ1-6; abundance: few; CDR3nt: TGCAGTGCTAGAGAATCTTGGGGGACGTATTCACCCCTCCACTTT; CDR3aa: CSARESWGTYSPLHF